Shown below are 18 T cell receptor beta chains from a single sample sequenced in a study of blood T cell repertoires in COVID-19 (TCRdb year 2020). Receptor libraries were prepared by the immunoSEQ multiplex PCR assay. In TCRdb, the immuneACCESS table is reduced to in-frame sequences with V and J assigned. These tables do not hold every clone; where another copy was compared, an unresolved V gene accounts for under half, and the others remain unexplained. This sample lists 55,000 to 65,000 clones; roughly 87% were detected once. The ten largest clones take up about a tenth of the sample. Sequencing input: peripheral blood. These receptors came from a human donor with acute or convalescent COVID-19. The donor label of this sample is uncertain.

On this clone: At one end, the junction sequence differs from germline, possibly due to a read error. The chain is built from TRBV6-1 and TRBJ1-2; TRBD1 might be the D (6 bases). Germline loops: CDR1 MNHNS, CDR2 SASEGT. CDR3 size: 15 residues. The CDR3 region is CASGDHRDPNYGYTF. The DNA for the CDR3 is TGTGCCAGCGGTGACCACAGGGATCCTAACTATGGCTACACCTTC.

The V gene is TRBV19, the J gene TRBJ2-1; TRBD1 agrees at 9 bases. V dropped 9 bases and J dropped 8; count of bases not matched to a gene: 11. Germline lookup yields CDR1 LNHDA and CDR2 SQIVND (reference sequence). The CDR3 consists of 14 residues. Written as DNA, the CDR3 is TGTGCCAGCCTACCGGGACAGGGTTCCCATGAGCAGTTCTTC. Amino acid sequence: CASLPGQGSHEQFF.

The CDR3 spells CASSDPGQGGTEAFF. CDR3 DNA: TGTGCCAGCAGTGATCCGGGACAGGGGGGGACTGAAGCTTTCTTT. V and J are TRBV6-1 and TRBJ1-1; TRBD1 aligns across 11 bases. The CDR3 contains 15 residues. Losses at the gene ends were 3 bases for V and 5 bases for J; bases not matched to a gene: 5. Germline V gene data show CDR1 as MNHNS and CDR2 as SASEGT.

V gene TRBV10-3 combines with J gene TRBJ2-7; TRBD1 matches at 9 bases. V lost 6 bases, J lost 0 bases, and 3 bases stayed unmatched. CDR3 length: 14 amino acids. CDR1 ENHRY and CDR2 SYGVKD come from the germline V gene. The CDR3 region is CAIRPGQGSYEQYF. The DNA of the CDR3 is TGTGCCATCAGACCGGGACAGGGCTCCTACGAGCAGTACTTC.

The chain couples TRBV3-1 (or the pseudogene TRBV3-2) to TRBJ2-5, with 11 bases fitting TRBD2. The CDR3 runs 17 residues. After removal of 2 bases from V and 5 bases from J, the junction contained 10 bases not matched to a gene. The germline V gene has CDR1 LGHDT and CDR2 YNNKEL (reference sequence). Here the CDR3 DNA reads TGTGCCAGCAGCCAACGGACTAGCGGGTTAGGGGGGGAGACCCAGTACTTC. The encoded protein is CASSQRTSGLGGETQYF.

As DNA, the CDR3 is TGCGCCAGCAGCCTAAGCTCCTACAATGAGCAGTTCTTC. Translation gives CASSLSSYNEQFF. The chain joins TRBV5-1 to TRBJ2-1; D call uncertain. The germline CDR1 and CDR2 sequences are SGHRS and YFSETQ. The CDR3 is made up of 13 amino acids. Trimming removed 4 bases from V and 0 bases from J, with 5 bases in between.

The chain couples TRBV27 to TRBJ1-5, with 8 bases lining up with TRBD1. Germline V gives CDR1 MNHEY, CDR2 SMNVEV (reference sequence). After removal of 0 bases from V and 0 bases from J, the junction contained 7 bases not matched to a gene. The CDR3 is made up of 18 amino acids. CDR3 sequence: CASSLSVTGGYSNQPQHF. In DNA form, the CDR3 reads TGTGCCAGCAGTTTATCGGTCACAGGGGGTTATAGCAATCAGCCCCAGCATTTT.

The chain is built from TRBV27 and TRBJ1-1; D gene ambiguous. The CDR3 loop spans 15 amino acids. V gave up 5 bases and J gave up 1 base, with 14 bases separating them. Germline V gene data show CDR1 as MNHEY and CDR2 as SMNVEV (reference sequence). CDR3: CASSPRRLPNTEAFF. The DNA for the CDR3 is TGTGCCAGCAGTCCTCGGAGGCTACCGAACACTGAAGCTTTCTTT.

The V gene is TRBV6-7, the J gene TRBJ1-2, with 11 bases matching TRBD1. TRBV6-7 is designated an ORF whose function remains uncertain. CDR3 length: 16 amino acids. Trimming cost V 6 bases and J 3 bases; bases outside gene matches: 9. The CDR3 region has the DNA TGTGCCAGCAGCAAAGTCCCGGGACAGGGGGACTATGGCTACACCTTC. Its protein product is CASSKVPGQGDYGYTF.

V usage is TRBV6-2 or TRBV6-3 and J usage is TRBJ2-3, with D uncertain. The CDR3 covers 16 residues. Trimming shortened V by 2 bases and J by 2 bases, and 14 bases separated the two germline ends. The germline V gene has CDR1 MNHEY and CDR2 SVGEGT. In nucleotides, the CDR3 is TGTGCCAGCAGTTACAGATCCAGTCAACCCACAGATACGCAGTATTTT. Its protein product is CASSYRSSQPTDTQYF.

The chain combines TRBV7-3 with TRBJ2-7, with TRBD1 identical over 10 bases. Trimming at V came to 2 bases and at J to 5 bases, leaving 6 bases not matched to a gene. Germline CDR1 SGHTA, CDR2 FQGTGA. This CDR3 contains 15 residues. The CDR3 nucleotides are TGTGCCAGCAGCTTAGGACAGGGGGGCCGGAACGAGCAGTACTTC. This encodes CASSLGQGGRNEQYF.

The gene calls are TRBV6-4 and TRBJ2-2; the match to TRBD1 covers 8 bases. Germline trimming cut 4 bases from V and 4 bases from J; bases unmatched to any gene: 8. Looked up from germline, CDR1 is MRHNA and CDR2 is SNTAGT. The CDR3 is 16 amino acids. The CDR3 spells CASSGMTGAGTGELFF. CDR3 in DNA: TGTGCCAGCAGTGGGATGACAGGGGCCGGCACCGGGGAGCTGTTTTTT.

J is TRBJ1-6 and V is TRBV14; the D gene is possibly TRBD1 (5 bases). Trimming shortened V by 3 bases and J by 7 bases, and 7 bases separated the two germline ends. The germline gives CDR1 SGHDN, CDR2 FVKESK. This CDR3 comprises 13 residues. CDR3 sequence reads: CASSQTENSPLHF. The CDR3 nucleotides are TGTGCCAGCAGCCAGACAGAAAATTCACCCCTCCACTTT.

V is TRBV9 and J is TRBJ1-2, with D unclear. V lost 1 base and J 4 bases, leaving 5 bases between the germline ends. The CDR3 spans 12 residues. Germline CDR1 is SGDLS and CDR2 is YYNGEE. CDR3 region: CASSVIGYGYTF. CDR3 coding DNA: TGTGCCAGCAGCGTAATCGGCTATGGCTACACCTTC.

This clone showed up just once. The CDR3 DNA reads as TGTGCCAGCAGCCACCCGCTCACGGGTTACCAAGAGACCCAGTACTTC. This sequence encodes CASSHPLTGYQETQYF. V and J are TRBV3-1 (or the pseudogene TRBV3-2) and TRBJ2-5, with D unclear. Germline CDR1 and CDR2: LGHDT and YNNKEL (reference sequence). The CDR3 has 16 amino acids. Trimming removed 3 bases from V and 0 bases from J, with 14 bases in between.

The chain joins TRBV12-3 or TRBV12-4 to TRBJ2-2; no definite D call. Between the trimmed V and J ends, which lost 5 bases and 5 bases, there was a span of 9 bases. The CDR3 loop spans 13 amino acids. In DNA form, the CDR3 reads TGTGCCAGCAGTGGCCCGCAGACCGGGGAGCTGTTTTTT. Amino acids: CASSGPQTGELFF.

The chain combines TRBV6-6 with TRBJ1-5, with 7 nucleotides matching TRBD1. CDR3 size: 17 residues. V was pared by 5 bases and J by 0 bases, with 10 bases of the junction left unmatched. CDR1 and CDR2 (germline): MNHNY, SVGAGI (reference sequence). CDR3 in amino acids: CASSPRTGRYSNQPQHF. In nucleotides, the CDR3 is TGTGCCAGCAGTCCTAGGACAGGACGTTATAGCAATCAGCCCCAGCATTTT.

The chain combines TRBV9 with TRBJ2-5, with a weak D call TRBD1 (7 bases). CDR3 length: 14 residues. CDR1 and CDR2 (germline): SGDLS, YYNGEE. With 4 bases removed from V and 5 bases from J, the gap between germline ends came to 15 bases. The CDR3 reads CASSFQGGGETQYF. DNA for the CDR3: TGTGCCAGCAGCTTTCAGGGGGGTGGGGAGACCCAGTACTTC.